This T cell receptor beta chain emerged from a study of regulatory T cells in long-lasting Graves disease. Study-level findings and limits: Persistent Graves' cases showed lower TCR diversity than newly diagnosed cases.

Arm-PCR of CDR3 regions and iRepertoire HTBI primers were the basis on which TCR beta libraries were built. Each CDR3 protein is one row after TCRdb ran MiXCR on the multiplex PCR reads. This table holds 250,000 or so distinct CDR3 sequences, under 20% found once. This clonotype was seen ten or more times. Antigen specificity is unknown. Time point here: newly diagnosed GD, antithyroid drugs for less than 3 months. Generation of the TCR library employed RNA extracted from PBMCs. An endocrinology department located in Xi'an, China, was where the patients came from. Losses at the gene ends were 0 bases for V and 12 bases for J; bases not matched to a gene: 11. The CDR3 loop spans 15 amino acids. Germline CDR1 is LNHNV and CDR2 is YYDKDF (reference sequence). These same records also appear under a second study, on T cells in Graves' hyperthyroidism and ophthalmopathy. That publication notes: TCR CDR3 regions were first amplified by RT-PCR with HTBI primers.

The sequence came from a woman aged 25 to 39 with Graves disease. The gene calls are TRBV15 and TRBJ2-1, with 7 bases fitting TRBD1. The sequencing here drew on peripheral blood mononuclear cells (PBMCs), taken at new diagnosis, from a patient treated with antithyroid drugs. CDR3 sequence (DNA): TGTGCCACCAGCAGAGATGCAACATCCACAGGGGTGCAGTTCTTC. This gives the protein CATSRDATSTGVQFF. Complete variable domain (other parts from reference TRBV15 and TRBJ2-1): DAMVIQNPRYQVTQFGKPVTLSCSQTLNHNVMYWYQQKSSQAPKLLFHYYDKDFNNEADTPDNFQSRRPNTSFCFLDIRSPGLGDTAMYLCATSRDATSTGVQFFGPGTRLTVL.